This T cell receptor (beta chain) was recorded in a study of chemoradiotherapy in HPV16-positive cancers. The wider study: Candidate HPV-specific T-cell clones and common TCR motifs came from functional assays in two HPV16-positive patients. Findings and limits, study-wide: During treatment, candidate HPV-specific clones and E7-related motifs expanded in tumor.

The count of this clone is one. The target antigen is unknown. Here immunoSEQ multiplex PCR was the method, and the copy in TCRdb shows in-frame clones only, minus some. The sample has 10,000 to 11,000 clones, 86% seen once. Germline lookup yields CDR1 SGHVS and CDR2 FNYEAQ. The germline V and J ends were trimmed by 0 bases and 9 bases, with 9 bases remaining between them. The CDR3 has 13 amino acids. J is TRBJ2-1 and V is TRBV7-6; the D gene is possibly TRBD1 (6 bases). The sample consisted of blood, taken from a patient who underwent chemoradiotherapy. The receptor was isolated from a human donor with HPV-associated anogenital cancer. CDR3 region: CASSLALRGEQFF. In nucleotides, the CDR3 is TGTGCCAGCAGCTTAGCGCTCAGGGGTGAGCAGTTCTTC.